The clone carrying this T cell receptor (beta chain) came up once. The data were taken from a study of blood T cell repertoires in COVID-19. Overall study: Researchers got acute and convalescent COVID-19 samples from the United States, Italy and Spain. PBMCs, B-cell-depleted T cells, or T cells were the source of the cDNA or gDNA that made up the material.

The CDR3 is 16 residues long. Looked up from germline, CDR1 is WNHNN and CDR2 is SYGVQD (reference sequence). Deletions cut 3 bases from V and 2 bases from J, with 14 bases between. Under the authors' procedure: Amplification of reference gene primers was used by the study to estimate nucleated cell counts. Clones were sequenced by immunoSEQ multiplex PCR, and TCRdb holds only the in-frame ones, with some missing. Clone size and the V and J calls come from that table; the DNA yielded D and trimming. The sample has roughly 250,000 clones; 87% are singletons. The clonotype originates from a woman aged 25 to 39 with acute COVID-19. The chain recombines TRBV10-1 with TRBJ1-3; no clear D. Source material: PBMCs or T cells enriched from blood (not recorded which). The CDR3 DNA sequence: TGCGCCAGCAGTGAAATACGAGAGAAAACTGGAAACACCATATATTTT. Protein sequence: CASSEIREKTGNTIYF.